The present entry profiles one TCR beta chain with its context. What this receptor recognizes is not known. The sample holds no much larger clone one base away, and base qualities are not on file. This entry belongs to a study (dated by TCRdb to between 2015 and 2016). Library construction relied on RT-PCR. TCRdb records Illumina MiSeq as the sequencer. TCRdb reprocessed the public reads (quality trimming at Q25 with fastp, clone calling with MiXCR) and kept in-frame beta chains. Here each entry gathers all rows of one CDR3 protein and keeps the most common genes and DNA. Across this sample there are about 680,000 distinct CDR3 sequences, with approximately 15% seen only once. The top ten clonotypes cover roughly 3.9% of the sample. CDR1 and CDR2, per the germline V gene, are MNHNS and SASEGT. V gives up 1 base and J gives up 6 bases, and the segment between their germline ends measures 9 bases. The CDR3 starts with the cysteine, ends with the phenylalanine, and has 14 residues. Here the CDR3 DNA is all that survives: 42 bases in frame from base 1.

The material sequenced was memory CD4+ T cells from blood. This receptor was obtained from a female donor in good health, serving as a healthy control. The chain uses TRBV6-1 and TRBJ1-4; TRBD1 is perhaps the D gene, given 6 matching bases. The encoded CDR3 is CASSEGTDDEKLFF. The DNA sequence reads TGTGCCAGCAGTGAAGGGACAGATGATGAAAAACTGTTTTTT.